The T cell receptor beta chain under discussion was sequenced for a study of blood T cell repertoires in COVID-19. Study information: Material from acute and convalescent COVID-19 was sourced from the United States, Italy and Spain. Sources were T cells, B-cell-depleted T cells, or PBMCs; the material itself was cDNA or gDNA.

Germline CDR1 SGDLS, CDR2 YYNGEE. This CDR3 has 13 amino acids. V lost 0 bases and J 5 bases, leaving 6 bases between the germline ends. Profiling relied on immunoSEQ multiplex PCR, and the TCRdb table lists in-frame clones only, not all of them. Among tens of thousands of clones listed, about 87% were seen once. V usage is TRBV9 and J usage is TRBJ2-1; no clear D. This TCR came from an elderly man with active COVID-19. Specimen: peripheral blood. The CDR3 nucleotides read TGTGCCAGCAGCGTAGGGGCTGACAATGAGCAGTTCTTC. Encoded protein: CASSVGADNEQFF.